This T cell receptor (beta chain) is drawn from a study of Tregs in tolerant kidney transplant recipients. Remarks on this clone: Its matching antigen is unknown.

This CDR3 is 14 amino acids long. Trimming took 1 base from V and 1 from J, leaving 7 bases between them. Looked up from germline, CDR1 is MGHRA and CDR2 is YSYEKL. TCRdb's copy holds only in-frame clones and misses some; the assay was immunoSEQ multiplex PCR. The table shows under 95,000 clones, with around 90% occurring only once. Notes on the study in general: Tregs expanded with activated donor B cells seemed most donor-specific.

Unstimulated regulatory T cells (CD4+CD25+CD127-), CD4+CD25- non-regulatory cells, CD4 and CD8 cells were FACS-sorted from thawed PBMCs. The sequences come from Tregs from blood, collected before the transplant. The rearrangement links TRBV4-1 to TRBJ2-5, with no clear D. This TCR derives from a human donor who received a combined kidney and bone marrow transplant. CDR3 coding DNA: TGCGCCAGCAGCCAAGGAGGCCCCCAAGAGACCCAGTACTTC. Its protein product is CASSQGGPQETQYF.